Listed below are T cell receptor beta chains from one sample, sequenced in a study of T cells in Graves' hyperthyroidism and ophthalmopathy. TCRdb redid the calling of the multiplex PCR reads with MiXCR, one entry per CDR3 protein. The data show over 700,000 distinct CDR3 sequences, roughly a sixth seen once. Sequenced: blood. Every receptor here comes from a woman aged 50 to 65 with Graves' hyperthyroidism that later progressed to Graves' ophthalmopathy. Both conserved end residues are part of each CDR3. Each record gives: D gene, clone size, V gene, CDR3 length, J gene, CDR3 DNA, CDR3 protein. D genes are given only for firm matches. Size is stated for part of the rows, as once, few or many counts, or as a class when the clone is expanded.

d_gene: NA; abundance: few; v_gene: TRBV12-3/TRBV12-4; len: 15; j_gene: TRBJ2-6; CDR3nt: TGTGCCAGCAGTCCGGGTGGGCCTGGGGCCAACGTCCTGACTTTC; CDR3aa: CASSPGGPGANVLTF
d_gene: TRBD1; abundance: NA; v_gene: TRBV10-1; len: 15; j_gene: TRBJ2-4; CDR3nt: TGCGCCAGCAGCGGGACAGGAGTAGCCAAAAACATTCAGTACTTC; CDR3aa: CASSGTGVAKNIQYF
d_gene: NA; abundance: NA; v_gene: TRBV9; len: 21; j_gene: TRBJ2-2; CDR3nt: TGTGCCAGCAGCGGCCAATCAGGGGGGGAGGCTAGCGGACTTAACACCGGGGAGCTGTTTTTT; CDR3aa: CASSGQSGGEASGLNTGELFF
d_gene: NA; abundance: few; v_gene: TRBV19; len: 15; j_gene: TRBJ2-1; CDR3nt: TGTGCCAGTAGAGGCGGGGTTGGGTCCTACAATGAGCAGTTCTTC; CDR3aa: CASRGGVGSYNEQFF
d_gene: NA; abundance: NA; v_gene: TRBV6-1; len: 13; j_gene: TRBJ2-5; CDR3nt: TGTGCCAGCCGCCGACAGGCCCAAGAGACCCAGTACTTC; CDR3aa: CASRRQAQETQYF
d_gene: NA; abundance: many; v_gene: TRBV30; len: 13; j_gene: TRBJ2-2; CDR3nt: TGTGCCTGGATTCGGGAGAACACCGGGGAGCTGTTTTTT; CDR3aa: CAWIRENTGELFF
d_gene: NA; abundance: many; v_gene: TRBV6-5; len: 17; j_gene: TRBJ1-1; CDR3nt: TGTGCCAGCAGTTACTACCAAGTTAACAGGGTGAACACTGAAGCTTTCTTT; CDR3aa: CASSYYQVNRVNTEAFF
d_gene: NA; abundance: NA; v_gene: TRBV7-8; len: 15; j_gene: TRBJ1-5; CDR3nt: TGTGCCAGCAGCTTTAATACCGGACGGGGAGATACGCAGCATTTT; CDR3aa: CASSFNTGRGDTQHF
d_gene: NA; abundance: few; v_gene: TRBV4-1; len: 17; j_gene: TRBJ1-5; CDR3nt: TGCGCCAGCAGTTCTGACGGACAGATTTATAGCAATCAGCCCCAGCATTTT; CDR3aa: CASSSDGQIYSNQPQHF
d_gene: NA; abundance: many; v_gene: TRBV6-1; len: 14; j_gene: TRBJ1-1; CDR3nt: TGTGCCAGCAGTGGGCGGCAGTCGAACACTGAAGCTTTCTTT; CDR3aa: CASSGRQSNTEAFF
d_gene: TRBD1; abundance: few; v_gene: TRBV6-1; len: 13; j_gene: TRBJ1-2; CDR3nt: TGTGCCAGCAGACTGGAAAGACAGGGTTTTACTCCCTTC; CDR3aa: CASRLERQGFTPF
d_gene: TRBD1; abundance: many; v_gene: TRBV2; len: 16; j_gene: TRBJ1-2; CDR3nt: TGTGCCAGCAGCTGGGCCGGGACAGGAGCTAACTATGGCTACACCTTC; CDR3aa: CASSWAGTGANYGYTF
d_gene: NA; abundance: many; v_gene: TRBV7-3; len: 16; j_gene: TRBJ2-3; CDR3nt: TGTGCCAGCAGCGCCCTCCCAGGGGCGGGCACAGATACGCAGTATTTT; CDR3aa: CASSALPGAGTDTQYF
d_gene: TRBD1; abundance: NA; v_gene: TRBV19; len: 14; j_gene: TRBJ2-2; CDR3nt: TGTGCCAGTAGCGGGACAGTGAACACCGGGGAGCTGTTTTTT; CDR3aa: CASSGTVNTGELFF
d_gene: NA; abundance: NA; v_gene: TRBV5-1; len: 18; j_gene: TRBJ2-6; CDR3nt: TGCGCCAGCAGCTTCGACACCTTTCACAGCTCTGGGGCCAACGTCCTGACTTTC; CDR3aa: CASSFDTFHSSGANVLTF
d_gene: NA; abundance: many; v_gene: TRBV20-1; len: 14; j_gene: TRBJ2-7; CDR3nt: TGCAGTGCTAGCCCCCCAGGGACTCAGTACGAGCAGTACTTC; CDR3aa: CSASPPGTQYEQYF
d_gene: NA; abundance: many; v_gene: TRBV14; len: 13; j_gene: TRBJ1-1; CDR3nt: TGTGCCAGCAGCCGCGTCAGGGACACTGAAGCTTTCTTT; CDR3aa: CASSRVRDTEAFF
d_gene: NA; abundance: NA; v_gene: TRBV30; len: 15; j_gene: TRBJ2-4; CDR3nt: TGTGCCTGTAATACTGGGGGACTAGCCAAAAACATTCAGTACTTC; CDR3aa: CACNTGGLAKNIQYF
d_gene: NA; abundance: many; v_gene: TRBV20-1; len: 16; j_gene: TRBJ1-1; CDR3nt: TGCAGTGCTAGAGATCTGGGGGGATGGATGAACACTGAAGCTTTCTTT; CDR3aa: CSARDLGGWMNTEAFF
d_gene: TRBD1; abundance: NA; v_gene: TRBV27; len: 15; j_gene: TRBJ2-7; CDR3nt: TGTGCCAGCAGTTGGCGAAGGGGGCCCTCCTACGAGCAGTACTTC; CDR3aa: CASSWRRGPSYEQYF
d_gene: NA; abundance: NA; v_gene: TRBV9; len: 13; j_gene: TRBJ1-6; CDR3nt: TGTGCCAGCAGCTCGAGGATTAATTCACCCCTCCACTTT; CDR3aa: CASSSRINSPLHF
d_gene: TRBD1; abundance: few; v_gene: TRBV4-1; len: 18; j_gene: TRBJ1-2; CDR3nt: TGCGCCAGCAGCCAACCCCTTCGCCGACAGGGCAGGACTTCGGGCTACACCTTC; CDR3aa: CASSQPLRRQGRTSGYTF